This TCR beta chain was retrieved from a study of human T cells and chemical hapten exposure. About the study: Donors were sensitized with 2% DPC on the upper inner arm. Study-level findings and limits: DPC sensitization did not alter TCRs above 1 in 1000 frequency.

The library labeled individual cDNA molecules by adding unique molecular identifiers to them. TCRdb re-analysed the RACE reads in MiXCR, keeping a single row per CDR3 protein. The repertoire consists of a few hundred thousand distinct CDR3 sequences, with around 7% occurring once and the leading ten covering 1.2%. CDR3 length: 15 residues. Germline CDR1 MNHEY, CDR2 SVGAGI. Unmatched junction bases numbered 3, after V lost 5 bases and J lost 1 base. Time point defined: pre-sensitization, week 0. Described treatment: therapeutic diphenylcyclopropenone sensitization with weekly scalp DPC. Donors, patients with alopecia ranging from 18 to 70 years old and judged suitable for DPC, provided samples. Notes on this clonotype: Its antigen remains unidentified.

The rearrangement uses TRBV6-5 and TRBJ1-5, with TRBD1 matching 9 bases. This sequence originates from a man aged 18 to 30 with alopecia areata. Some clones in this sample may be carry-over from other donors' samples. The starting material was whole blood, obtained in connection with sensitization to the hapten diphenylcyclopropenone (DPC). CDR3 sequence: CASSITGGSNQPQHF. The CDR3 nucleotides are TGTGCCAGCAGTATCACAGGGGGCAGCAATCAGCCCCAGCATTTT.